Listed below are T cell receptor beta chains from one sample, sequenced in a study of CD8+CD57+ T cells in acquired aplastic anemia. One entry per CDR3 protein results from TCRdb running MiXCR on the reads. Of some 180,000 distinct CDR3 sequences listed, approximately 46% are singletons. Sequenced: sorted CD4+, CD8+, or CD8+CD57+ T cells (not recorded which) from PBMCs. These receptors all stem from a human donor in good health. Each CDR3 is given without its conserved first and last residue.

J gene: TRBJ2-2
CDR3 length: 14
V gene: TRBV9
CDR3 protein: ASSVGGGGNTGELF

J gene: TRBJ1-5
CDR3 length: 9
V gene: TRBV15
CDR3 protein: ASTGYQPQH

J gene: TRBJ2-5
CDR3 length: 13
V gene: TRBV29-1
CDR3 protein: SAWAPPGQGETQY

J gene: TRBJ2-3
CDR3 length: 13
V gene: TRBV20-1
CDR3 protein: SVQGRAFSTDTQY

J gene: TRBJ2-7
CDR3 length: 14
V gene: TRBV24-1
CDR3 protein: ATSDPGTGATYEQY

J gene: TRBJ2-5
CDR3 length: 12
V gene: TRBV29-1
CDR3 protein: SAGTGLMVETQY

J gene: TRBJ2-1
CDR3 length: 12
V gene: TRBV29-1
CDR3 protein: SVRTSGGEYEQF

J gene: TRBJ2-1
CDR3 length: 11
V gene: TRBV5-1
CDR3 protein: ASSPPQYNEQF

J gene: TRBJ2-7
CDR3 length: 9
V gene: TRBV12-3/TRBV12-4
CDR3 protein: ASRPLYEQY

J gene: TRBJ1-1
CDR3 length: 15
V gene: TRBV12-3/TRBV12-4
CDR3 protein: ASRLTGTGDMNTEAF

J gene: TRBJ2-5
CDR3 length: 10
V gene: TRBV20-1
CDR3 protein: SARWGEETQY

J gene: TRBJ1-2
CDR3 length: 12
V gene: TRBV2
CDR3 protein: ASSEALQREGYT

J gene: TRBJ1-1
CDR3 length: 11
V gene: TRBV6-5
CDR3 protein: ASSYETNTEAF

J gene: TRBJ2-2
CDR3 length: 14
V gene: TRBV15
CDR3 protein: ATSRVGQGATGELF

J gene: TRBJ1-2
CDR3 length: 10
V gene: TRBV6-1
CDR3 protein: ASSEIGQGYT

J gene: TRBJ1-1
CDR3 length: 13
V gene: TRBV7-9
CDR3 protein: ASRPVAVGDTEAF

J gene: TRBJ2-7
CDR3 length: 12
V gene: TRBV20-1
CDR3 protein: SASRDRGTYEQY

J gene: TRBJ2-5
CDR3 length: 11
V gene: TRBV7-7
CDR3 protein: ASSLTGGETQY

J gene: TRBJ1-4
CDR3 length: 12
V gene: TRBV7-9
CDR3 protein: ASSSQGAYEKLF

J gene: TRBJ1-2
CDR3 length: 9
V gene: TRBV2
CDR3 protein: ASSQGYGYT

J gene: TRBJ2-7
CDR3 length: 12
V gene: TRBV28
CDR3 protein: ASRLQVLSYEQY

J gene: TRBJ2-1
CDR3 length: 12
V gene: TRBV6-1
CDR3 protein: ASRWGREFNEQF

J gene: TRBJ2-1
CDR3 length: 17
V gene: TRBV10-1
CDR3 protein: ASSANPPGLARGDNEQF

J gene: TRBJ1-1
CDR3 length: 13
V gene: TRBV5-1
CDR3 protein: ASSLADLIRDEAF

J gene: TRBJ2-3
CDR3 length: 14
V gene: TRBV12-3/TRBV12-4
CDR3 protein: ASSPGGGYSTDTQY

J gene: TRBJ2-1
CDR3 length: 13
V gene: TRBV2
CDR3 protein: ASNSETITYNEQF

J gene: TRBJ2-3
CDR3 length: 12
V gene: TRBV6-5
CDR3 protein: ASSYTPMTDTQY

J gene: TRBJ2-1
CDR3 length: 11
V gene: TRBV7-7
CDR3 protein: ASSVGGGNEQF

J gene: TRBJ2-6
CDR3 length: 13
V gene: TRBV20-1
CDR3 protein: SATLGAQGANVLT

J gene: TRBJ2-3
CDR3 length: 14
V gene: TRBV15
CDR3 protein: ATSSLAGVVTDTQY

J gene: TRBJ1-1
CDR3 length: 11
V gene: TRBV7-3
CDR3 protein: ASNSPVNTEAF

J gene: TRBJ2-1
CDR3 length: 10
V gene: TRBV7-9
CDR3 protein: ASSRGYNEQF

J gene: TRBJ1-2
CDR3 length: 12
V gene: TRBV29-1
CDR3 protein: SVDLTGAPFGYT

J gene: TRBJ1-3
CDR3 length: 11
V gene: TRBV3-1
CDR3 protein: ASSQGSGNTIY

J gene: TRBJ2-6
CDR3 length: 12
V gene: TRBV10-1
CDR3 protein: ASGGGSGANVLT

J gene: TRBJ1-1
CDR3 length: 11
V gene: TRBV25-1
CDR3 protein: ASSATGAREAF

J gene: TRBJ2-7
CDR3 length: 11
V gene: TRBV19
CDR3 protein: ASASGRAYEQY

J gene: TRBJ1-1
CDR3 length: 11
V gene: TRBV4-1
CDR3 protein: ASSQVAGSEAF

J gene: TRBJ1-1
CDR3 length: 11
V gene: TRBV7-9
CDR3 protein: ASSLGQSTEAF

J gene: TRBJ2-3
CDR3 length: 12
V gene: TRBV10-3
CDR3 protein: AISDPGTSDTQY

J gene: TRBJ1-2
CDR3 length: 11
V gene: TRBV7-2
CDR3 protein: ASSSQVNYGYT

J gene: TRBJ2-7
CDR3 length: 12
V gene: TRBV12-3/TRBV12-4
CDR3 protein: ASSGGDRGGEQY

J gene: TRBJ2-2
CDR3 length: 13
V gene: TRBV10-3
CDR3 protein: AISEGGMITGELF

J gene: TRBJ2-3
CDR3 length: 13
V gene: TRBV5-1
CDR3 protein: ASSFGRGETDTQY

J gene: TRBJ1-2
CDR3 length: 13
V gene: TRBV7-2
CDR3 protein: ASSPSPGGNYGYT

J gene: TRBJ2-4
CDR3 length: 16
V gene: TRBV19
CDR3 protein: ASSNLAGSVLAKNIQY